This paragraph reports one T cell receptor (beta chain). These data originate in a study of technical replicates of blood from several donors. Germline V lookup: CDR1 MNHEY, CDR2 SVGAGI. Germline trimming cut 3 bases from V and 6 bases from J; bases unmatched to any gene: 9. The CDR3 length is 15 residues. The table came from immunoSEQ multiplex PCR; TCRdb's copy has only in-frame clones and leaves some out. The table records 80,000 to 85,000 clones, about 89% of them present only once. Sequencing was carried out using T cells isolated from PBMCs. The receptor was isolated from a human donor in good health. The V call is TRBV6-5, the J call TRBJ2-7; 9 bases fit TRBD1. CDR3 residues: CASSYSTGGLGEQYF. CDR3 coding DNA: TGTGCCAGCAGTTATTCGACAGGGGGACTGGGCGAGCAGTACTTC.